This T cell receptor beta chain was sequenced in a study of CD4+ T cells in melanoma. Using immunoSEQ multiplex PCR, the repertoire was profiled, and TCRdb retains in-frame clones only, with some absent. The sample has tens of thousands of clones, over 60% seen once. CDR3 length equals 15 residues. Trimming at V came to 4 bases and at J to 3 bases, leaving 5 bases not matched to a gene. Germline V CDR1 and CDR2: SEHNR, FQNEAQ (reference sequence). Study-level points and caveats: A reported correlation linked neoantigen-specific CD4+ T cells to CD8+, macrophage and B cell function.

As for this clone: Its antigen is still unknown.

The receptor's source is a human donor with melanoma. This sequence joins TRBV7-9 and TRBJ2-1; 8 nucleotides align to TRBD1. What was sequenced was tumor tissue. The CDR3 is CASSSGQGNYNEQFF. The CDR3 DNA sequence: TGTGCCAGCAGCTCCGGACAGGGTAACTACAATGAGCAGTTCTTC.